The clone carrying this T cell receptor (beta chain) was counted many times. Its antigen is undetermined. V lost 5 bases and J lost 0, with 17 bases in between. Germline CDR1 is DFQATT and CDR2 is SNEGSKA (reference sequence). The CDR3 loop spans 15 amino acids. The source of the sample is a study of naive and memory T cell subsets. Whole-study findings and limits: Over 85% of naive TCR sequences appeared only once, unlike memory subsets. Naive and memory repertoire findings lacked a ground truth for validation. The power law exponent of TCR abundance differed between naive and memory cells.

Cells stained for CD3, CD4, CD8, CD45RA, CD27 and viability were sorted into four CD45RA/CD27 subsets. Both TRBC1 and TRBC2 were covered by a beta constant-region primer of two equimolar oligonucleotides. Four rounds of PCR amplified the ligated cDNA using nested alpha and beta constant-region primers plus SP2. TCRdb independently ran MiXCR on the UMI-ligation and nested PCR reads; one entry per CDR3 protein. The sample has approximately 80,000 distinct CDR3 sequences, about 10% seen once. Sequencing used naive CD8+ T cells from blood. The receptor comes from a human donor in good health. The chain joins TRBV20-1 to TRBJ2-7; D is perhaps TRBD2 (7 bases). The chain's CDR3 is CSAPRSRGHSYEQYF. As DNA, the CDR3 is TGCAGTGCTCCACGGTCGCGGGGGCACTCCTACGAGCAGTACTTC.